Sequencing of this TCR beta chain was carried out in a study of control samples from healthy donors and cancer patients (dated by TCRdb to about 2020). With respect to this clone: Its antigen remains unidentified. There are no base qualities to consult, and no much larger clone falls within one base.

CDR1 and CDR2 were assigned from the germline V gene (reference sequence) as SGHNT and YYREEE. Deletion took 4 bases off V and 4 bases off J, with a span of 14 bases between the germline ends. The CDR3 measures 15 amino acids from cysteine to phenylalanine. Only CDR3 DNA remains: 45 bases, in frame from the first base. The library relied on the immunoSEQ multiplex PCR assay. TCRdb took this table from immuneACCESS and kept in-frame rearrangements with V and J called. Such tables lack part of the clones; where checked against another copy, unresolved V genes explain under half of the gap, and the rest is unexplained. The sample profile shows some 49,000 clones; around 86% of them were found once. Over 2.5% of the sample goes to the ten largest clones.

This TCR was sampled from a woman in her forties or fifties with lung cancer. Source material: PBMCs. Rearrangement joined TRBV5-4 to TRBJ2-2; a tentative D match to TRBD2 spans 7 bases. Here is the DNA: TGTGCCAGCAGCCCCCGGGGGGCCGGCACCGGGGAGCTGTTTTTT. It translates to CASSPRGAGTGELFF.